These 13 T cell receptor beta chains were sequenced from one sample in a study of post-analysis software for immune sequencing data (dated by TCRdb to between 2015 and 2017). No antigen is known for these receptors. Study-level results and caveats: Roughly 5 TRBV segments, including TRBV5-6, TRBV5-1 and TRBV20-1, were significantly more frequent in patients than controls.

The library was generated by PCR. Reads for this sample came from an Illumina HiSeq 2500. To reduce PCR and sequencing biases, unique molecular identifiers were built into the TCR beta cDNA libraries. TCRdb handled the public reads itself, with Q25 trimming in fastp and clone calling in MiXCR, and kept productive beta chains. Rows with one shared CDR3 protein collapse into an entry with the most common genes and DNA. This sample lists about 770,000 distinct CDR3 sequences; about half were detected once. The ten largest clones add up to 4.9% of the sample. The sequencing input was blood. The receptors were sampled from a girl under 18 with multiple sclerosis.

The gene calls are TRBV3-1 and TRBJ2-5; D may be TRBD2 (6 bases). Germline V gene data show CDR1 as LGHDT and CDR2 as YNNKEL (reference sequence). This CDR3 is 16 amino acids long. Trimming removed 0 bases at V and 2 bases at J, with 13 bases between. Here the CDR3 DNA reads TGTGCCAGCAGCCAAGATGCGGAGGGGAGGCAAGAGACCCAGTACTTC. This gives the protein CASSQDAEGRQETQYF.

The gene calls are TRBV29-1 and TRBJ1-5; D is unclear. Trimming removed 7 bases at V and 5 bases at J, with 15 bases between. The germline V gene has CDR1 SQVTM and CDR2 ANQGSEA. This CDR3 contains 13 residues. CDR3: CSAREGAYQPQHF. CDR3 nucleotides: TGCAGCGCCCGCGAAGGCGCCTATCAGCCCCAGCATTTT.

The CDR3 nucleotides are TGCAGTGTCCCCAGGGGTGGATCGAGCTCCTACAATGAGCAGTTCTTC. Protein product: CSVPRGGSSSYNEQFF. This sequence joins TRBV20-1 and TRBJ2-1, with a weak D call TRBD1 (6 bases). Per the germline V gene, CDR1 is DFQATT and CDR2 is SNEGSKA (reference sequence). V lost 7 bases and J 0 bases, leaving 19 bases between the germline ends. The CDR3 is made up of 16 amino acids.

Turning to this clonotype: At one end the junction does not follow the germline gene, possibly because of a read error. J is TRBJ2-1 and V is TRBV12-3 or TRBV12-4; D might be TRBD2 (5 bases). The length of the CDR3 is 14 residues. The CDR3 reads CTSTLGRARGEQFF. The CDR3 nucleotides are TGTACCAGCACCCTCGGGCGGGCAAGAGGTGAGCAGTTCTTC.

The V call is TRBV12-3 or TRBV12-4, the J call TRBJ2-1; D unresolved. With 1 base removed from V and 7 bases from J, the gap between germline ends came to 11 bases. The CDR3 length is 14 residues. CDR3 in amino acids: CASSLGAVRNEQFF. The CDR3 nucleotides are TGTGCCAGCAGTTTAGGGGCAGTTAGAAATGAGCAGTTCTTC.

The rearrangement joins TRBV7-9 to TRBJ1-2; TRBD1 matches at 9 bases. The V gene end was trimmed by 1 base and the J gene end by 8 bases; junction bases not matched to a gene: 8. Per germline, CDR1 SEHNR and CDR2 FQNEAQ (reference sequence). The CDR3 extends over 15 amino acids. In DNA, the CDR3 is TGTGCCAGCAGCTTAGGCGGGACAGGGCGGCGAGGCTACACCTTC. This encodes CASSLGGTGRRGYTF. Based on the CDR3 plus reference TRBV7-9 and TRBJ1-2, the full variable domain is DTGVSQNPRHKITKRGQNVTFRCDPISEHNRLYWYRQTLGQGPEFLTYFQNEAQLEKSRLLSDRFSAERPKGSFSTLEIQRTEQGDSAMYLCASSLGGTGRRGYTFGSGTRLTVV.

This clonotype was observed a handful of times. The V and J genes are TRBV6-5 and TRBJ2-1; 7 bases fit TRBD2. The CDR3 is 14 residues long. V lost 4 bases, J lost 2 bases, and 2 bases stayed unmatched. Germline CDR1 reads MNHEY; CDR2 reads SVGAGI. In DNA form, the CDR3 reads TGTGCCAGCAGTTCTCGGGGGGCCTACAATGAGCAGTTCTTC. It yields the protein CASSSRGAYNEQFF.

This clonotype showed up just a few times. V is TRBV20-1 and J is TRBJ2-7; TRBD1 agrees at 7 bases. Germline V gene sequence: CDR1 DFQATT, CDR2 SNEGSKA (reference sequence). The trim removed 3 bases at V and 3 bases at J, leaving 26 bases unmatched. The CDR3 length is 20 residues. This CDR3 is CSARVWAQLGTVNDRYEQYF. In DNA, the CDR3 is TGCAGTGCTAGGGTGTGGGCCCAGCTCGGGACAGTAAACGATCGCTACGAGCAGTACTTC.

The CDR3 protein is CASIPGPETQYF. CDR3 coding DNA: TGTGCCAGCATACCGGGTCCAGAGACCCAGTACTTC. The chain combines TRBV12-3 or TRBV12-4 with TRBJ2-5; D unclear. The CDR3 is 12 amino acids. V was pared by 7 bases and J by 4 bases, with 10 bases between.

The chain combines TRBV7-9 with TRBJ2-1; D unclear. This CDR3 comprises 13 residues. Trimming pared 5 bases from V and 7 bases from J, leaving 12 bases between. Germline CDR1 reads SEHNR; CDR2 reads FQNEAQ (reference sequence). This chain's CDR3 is CASSQESRNEQFF. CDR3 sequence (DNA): TGTGCCAGCAGCCAAGAATCCAGAAATGAGCAGTTCTTC.

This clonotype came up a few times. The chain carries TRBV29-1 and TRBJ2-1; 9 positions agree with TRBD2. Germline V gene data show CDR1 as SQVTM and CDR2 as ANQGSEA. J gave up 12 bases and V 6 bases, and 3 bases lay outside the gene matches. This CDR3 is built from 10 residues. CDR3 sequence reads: CSVGLALQFF. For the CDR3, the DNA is TGCAGCGTCGGACTAGCGCTGCAGTTCTTC.

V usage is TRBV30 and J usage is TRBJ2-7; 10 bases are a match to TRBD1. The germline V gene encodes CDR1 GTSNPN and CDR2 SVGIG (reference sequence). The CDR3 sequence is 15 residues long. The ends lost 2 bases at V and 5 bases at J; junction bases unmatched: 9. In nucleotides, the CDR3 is TGTGCCTGGAGTCGACCGGGACAGGGGAGGGACGAGCAGTACTTC. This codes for CAWSRPGQGRDEQYF.

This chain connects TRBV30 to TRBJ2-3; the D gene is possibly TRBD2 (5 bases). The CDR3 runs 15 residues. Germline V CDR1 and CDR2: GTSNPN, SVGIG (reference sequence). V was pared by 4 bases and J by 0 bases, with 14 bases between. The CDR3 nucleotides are TGTGCCTGGACCGGCGGAGGCGCTAGCACAGATACGCAGTATTTT. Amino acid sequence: CAWTGGGASTDTQYF.